A selection of T cell receptor beta chains follows, all from one sample in a study of blood T cell repertoires in COVID-19. Profiled with immunoSEQ multiplex PCR; TCRdb holds only in-frame clones, not every one. The table has approximately 260,000 clones, 88% seen once; the top ten hold 0.95% to 1.5%. The sequenced sample consisted of PBMCs or T cells enriched from blood (not recorded which). The receptors stem from a woman between 40 and 50 years old with acute COVID-19. Each CDR3 is given with its conserved first and last residue. The D gene is left open where the match is weak. Clone size is not always given. Where it is, it says once, few, many or a class for expanded clones.

d_gene,abundance,v_gene,j_gene,CDR3nt,CDR3aa
-,-,TRBV7-6,TRBJ1-1,TGTGCCAGCAGCTTAGGGCAGGGGAGGGACACTGAAGCTTTCTTT,CASSLGQGRDTEAFF
-,-,TRBV7-8,TRBJ2-2,TGTGCCAGCAGCTTCGACACTTATCTGAACACCGGGGAGCTGTTTTTT,CASSFDTYLNTGELFF
TRBD2,once,TRBV15,TRBJ2-1,TGTGCCACCAGCAGAGAGTGGGAGGGTTACAATGAGCAGTTCTTC,CATSREWEGYNEQFF
TRBD1,-,TRBV24-1,TRBJ1-5,TGTGCCACCAGTGATTTGGACAGGGATAGCAATCAGCCCCAGCATTTT,CATSDLDRDSNQPQHF
-,-,TRBV2,TRBJ1-5,TGTGCCAGTAACAGGGAACATAGCAATCAGCCCCAGCATTTT,CASNREHSNQPQHF
TRBD1,-,TRBV13,TRBJ2-7,TGTGCCAGCAGCTTAGCCACAGGGGGGAGGAACGAGCAGTACTTC,CASSLATGGRNEQYF
TRBD1,-,TRBV6-2/TRBV6-3,TRBJ1-1,TGTGCCAGCAGCATTGACAGGGAATCCGAATCTTTCTTT,CASSIDRESESFF
-,-,TRBV19,TRBJ1-2,TGTGCCAGTAGTAGCCGTTCTCCCCTTCGCGATGGCTACACCTTC,CASSSRSPLRDGYTF
TRBD1,few,TRBV27,TRBJ1-4,TGTGCCAGCAAAAAGACAGGGGCTAATGAAAAACTGTTTTTT,CASKKTGANEKLFF
-,once,TRBV2,TRBJ1-4,TGTGCCAGCACCCCCTGGGGGGTTGGGAATGAAAAACTGTTTTTT,CASTPWGVGNEKLFF
-,-,TRBV11-2,TRBJ1-2,TGTGCCAGCAGCTCACTTCACCGCCGGGGTGGCTACACCTTC,CASSSLHRRGGYTF
TRBD2,-,TRBV7-2,TRBJ2-3,TGTGCCAGCAGCTTCACGGGACTAGCAGATACGCAGTATTTT,CASSFTGLADTQYF
TRBD2,-,TRBV7-9,TRBJ2-4,TGTGCCAGCAGCTTAGACGGGACTAGCGACATTCAGTACTTC,CASSLDGTSDIQYF
TRBD1,once,TRBV9,TRBJ1-2,TGTGCCAGCAGCGCGTCGACAGGGAATTCCCTACGGACCTTC,CASSASTGNSLRTF
TRBD1,-,TRBV24-1,TRBJ2-1,TGTGCCACCAGTGATTTTTGGGGGACAGGGTCCACCGAATCTAACCCCTACAATGAGCAGTTCTTC,CATSDFWGTGSTESNPYNEQFF
TRBD1,once,TRBV12-5,TRBJ1-2,TGTGCTAGTGGTTTGGTACTCGAAGGACAGGGAGGCTATGGCTACACCTTC,CASGLVLEGQGGYGYTF
-,few,TRBV3-1/TRBV3-2,TRBJ2-6,TGTGCCAGCGCGAGAAGTGGGGCCAACGTCCTGACTTTC,CASARSGANVLTF
TRBD2,-,TRBV9,TRBJ2-3,TGTGCCAGCAGTGTCGACGGGAGGGCAGATACGCAGTATTTT,CASSVDGRADTQYF
-,-,TRBV25-1,TRBJ2-3,TGTGCCAGCAGTGAATGGCGTAGGATGGAGGGAGGCCCAGATACGCAGTATTTT,CASSEWRRMEGGPDTQYF
-,once,TRBV28,TRBJ1-2,TGTGCCAGCAGTTTTTATCTGAGTGGCTACACCTTC,CASSFYLSGYTF
-,-,TRBV21-1,TRBJ2-2,TGTGCCAGCAGCAAAGCGGCTGGGAGGGGGACCGGGGAGCTGTTTTTT,CASSKAAGRGTGELFF
-,-,TRBV27,TRBJ1-2,TGTGCCAGCAGTTTACGATCAGATAATAACTATGGCTACACCTTC,CASSLRSDNNYGYTF
-,-,TRBV3-1/TRBV3-2,TRBJ1-5,TGTGCCAGCAGCCAAGGTTTGGGGGCGGATCAGCCCCAGCATTTT,CASSQGLGADQPQHF
-,-,TRBV7-3,TRBJ1-5,TGTGCCAGCAGCAGGGACTTGGGGCAGCCCCAGCATTTT,CASSRDLGQPQHF
-,-,TRBV18,TRBJ1-5,TGTGCCAGCTCACCACCCCCCAGCGTAGGCAATCAGCCCCAGCATTTT,CASSPPPSVGNQPQHF
TRBD2,-,TRBV27,TRBJ2-1,TGTGCCAGCAGTCTAGCGGGAGGAAATGAGCAGTTCTTC,CASSLAGGNEQFF
-,-,TRBV19,TRBJ2-1,TGTGCCAGTAGTACTAGACAGGCCTACAATGAGCAGTTCTTC,CASSTRQAYNEQFF
-,-,TRBV12-2,TRBJ1-6,TGTGCAAGTCGCCCGAAGGCGGATCGCTCCTATAATTCACCCCTCCACTTT,CASRPKADRSYNSPLHF
-,-,TRBV4-1,TRBJ1-2,TGCGCCAGCAGCCAAGATCGGGGAAGACCGCCTGGCTACACCTTC,CASSQDRGRPPGYTF
-,-,TRBV7-3,TRBJ2-1,TGTGCCAGCAGCGATGGAGGATCCTACAATGAGCAGTTCTTC,CASSDGGSYNEQFF
TRBD1,-,TRBV27,TRBJ1-2,TGTGCCAGCAGGCCTTGGGGACAGGAGCTCTATGGCTACACCTTC,CASRPWGQELYGYTF
TRBD2,-,TRBV6-5,TRBJ2-1,TGTGCCACCCAGCGGGAGGATTTCAATGAGCAGTTCTTC,CATQREDFNEQFF
TRBD1,few,TRBV6-5,TRBJ2-7,TGTGCCAGCAGCCGACAGGGGAAATCCTACGAGCAGTACTTC,CASSRQGKSYEQYF
TRBD2,-,TRBV18,TRBJ2-1,TGTGCCAGCTCCCAAAGCAGGATGGCTAGCGGGAGGAACAATGAGCAGTTCTTC,CASSQSRMASGRNNEQFF
-,-,TRBV13,TRBJ1-3,TGTGCCAGCAGCAGACGACAGCGCTCTGGAAACACCATATATTTT,CASSRRQRSGNTIYF
TRBD1,once,TRBV12-3/TRBV12-4,TRBJ1-1,TGTGCCAGCAGTGACAGGGGGAACACTGAAGCTTTCTTT,CASSDRGNTEAFF
-,-,TRBV11-3,TRBJ2-1,TGTGCCAGCAGCAACACCAATGAGCAGTTCTTC,CASSNTNEQFF
TRBD1,-,TRBV10-2,TRBJ1-2,TGCGCCAGCAGTGGGGACAACAGGGGGCCTCGGGGCTACACCTTC,CASSGDNRGPRGYTF
-,-,TRBV19,TRBJ1-3,TGTGCCAGTAGTATAGCGGGTTCTACTGGAAACACCATATATTTT,CASSIAGSTGNTIYF
TRBD1,-,TRBV6-5,TRBJ1-2,TGTGCCAGCAGTTACTCGCAGGACAGGGTCTATGGCTACACCTTC,CASSYSQDRVYGYTF
TRBD1,-,TRBV5-8,TRBJ2-1,TGTGCCAGCAGGAGGTACAGGGGGTTCTACAATGAGCAGTTCTTC,CASRRYRGFYNEQFF
TRBD1,-,TRBV4-2,TRBJ1-2,TGTGCCAGCAGCCCGGTAGGGGGCGGCTATGGCTACACCTTC,CASSPVGGGYGYTF
TRBD1,-,TRBV2,TRBJ2-7,TGTGCCAGCACCGGGACAGGGGGCGCCAGGGAGCAGTACTTC,CASTGTGGAREQYF
-,few,TRBV7-2,TRBJ1-5,TGTGCCAGCAGCTTTGCAGGGGATCAGCCCCAGCATTTT,CASSFAGDQPQHF
TRBD1,-,TRBV28,TRBJ1-2,TGTGCCAGCAGTCCCTTACTCCTGACAGGGAATGGCTACACCTTC,CASSPLLLTGNGYTF
TRBD1,-,TRBV12-5,TRBJ1-2,TGTGCTAGTGGCCAAGCAACCGGGACAGCAAACTATGGCTACACCTTC,CASGQATGTANYGYTF
-,-,TRBV5-4,TRBJ2-5,TGTGCCAGCAGCTTGGGAAAACGGGTTAACTTACAAGAGACCCAGTACTTC,CASSLGKRVNLQETQYF
TRBD2,-,TRBV5-4,TRBJ2-3,TGTGCCAGCAGCGTACGTCTAGCGGGAGTTTCGGATACGCAGTATTTT,CASSVRLAGVSDTQYF
-,-,TRBV5-8,TRBJ1-1,TGTGCCAGCAGCTTGGCCGTGGGGCCGGGTGAAGCTTTCTTT,CASSLAVGPGEAFF
TRBD2,-,TRBV19,TRBJ2-5,TGTGCCACGACTAGCACGACAGAGACCCAGTACTTC,CATTSTTETQYF
-,-,TRBV28,TRBJ1-2,TGTGCCAGCAGTTTGTACAGGGCATCCTATGGCTACACCTTC,CASSLYRASYGYTF
-,-,TRBV19,TRBJ1-2,TGTGCCAGTAGTATGCCCCGAGGTGGCCCCCTCAGTGGCTATGGCTACACCTTC,CASSMPRGGPLSGYGYTF
TRBD2,-,TRBV10-3,TRBJ2-3,TGTGCCATCAGGCCGGGACTAGCGGAGACAGATACGCAGTATTTT,CAIRPGLAETDTQYF
-,-,TRBV3-1/TRBV3-2,TRBJ2-3,TGTGCCAGCAGCCCAACTTACAGCACAGATACGCAGTATTTT,CASSPTYSTDTQYF
-,few,TRBV7-2,TRBJ1-4,TGTGCCAGCAGCCTACAGGGAGCAACTAATGAAAAACTGTTTTTT,CASSLQGATNEKLFF
TRBD2,-,TRBV27,TRBJ2-1,TGTGCCAGCAGTTTCACGCTAGCGGGAGTCAATGAGCAGTTCTTC,CASSFTLAGVNEQFF
TRBD2,-,TRBV7-6,TRBJ2-5,TGTGCCAGCAGCTTTAGCGGGGAACTCCAAGAGACCCAGTACTTC,CASSFSGELQETQYF